The 20 T cell receptor beta chains listed next were all sequenced from one sample in a study of cytomegalovirus exposure and HLA in healthy donors. PCR employed 60 Vbeta and 13 Jbeta primers. TCRdb's table, derived via immunoSEQ multiplex PCR, lists solely in-frame clones and lacks some. The sample has 150,000 to 200,000 clones, about three quarters seen once. Sequenced: PBMCs. Receptors were obtained from a woman aged 30 to 39 in good health and CMV-seropositive.

The chain employs TRBV25-1 and TRBJ2-3; 10 bases align to TRBD2. The ends lost 3 bases at V and 4 bases at J; junction bases unmatched: 4. The CDR3 sequence is 15 residues long. Germline V lookup: CDR1 MGHDK, CDR2 SYGVNS. CDR3 in amino acids: CASSDPAGGADTQYF. In DNA, the CDR3 is TGTGCCAGCAGTGATCCAGCGGGAGGGGCAGATACGCAGTATTTT.

In this sample, this clone turned up once. The chain employs TRBV4-2 and TRBJ1-2, with D possibly TRBD1 on 6 matching bases. The CDR3 spans 15 residues. CDR1 LGHNA and CDR2 YNFKEQ come from the germline V gene. Trimming removed 0 bases from V and 3 bases from J, with 11 bases in between. The CDR3: CASSQDYSGDYGYTF. As DNA, the CDR3 is TGTGCCAGCAGCCAAGATTATTCAGGGGACTATGGCTACACCTTC.

This chain joins TRBV28 and TRBJ1-5, with 9 bases identical to TRBD1. The CDR3 has 14 residues. Germline-derived CDR1 and CDR2 are MDHEN and SYDVKM. The junction had 7 bases not matched to a gene; V was cut back by 6 bases and J by 7 bases. The CDR3 nucleotides are TGTGCCAGCAGGTCGACAGGGGGAGTCCAGCCCCAGCATTTT. It codes for CASRSTGGVQPQHF. The variable domain in full, completed from reference TRBV28 and TRBJ1-5, reads DVKVTQSSRYLVKRTGEKVFLECVQDMDHENMFWYRQDPGLGLRLIYFSYDVKMKEKGDIPEGYSVSREKKERFSLILESASTNQTSMYLCASRSTGGVQPQHFGDGTRLSIL.

The chain is built from TRBV7-9 and TRBJ2-1; no clear D. Trimming removed 0 bases at V and 8 bases at J, with 5 bases between. The CDR3 runs 12 residues. CDR1 SEHNR and CDR2 FQNEAQ come from the germline V gene (reference sequence). The CDR3 sequence: CASSLARHEQFF. CDR3 nucleotides: TGTGCCAGCAGCTTAGCGAGGCATGAGCAGTTCTTC.

The chain recombines TRBV7-3 with TRBJ2-5, with 7 bases lining up with TRBD2. CDR1 is SGHTA and CDR2 is FQGTGA in the germline V gene. V dropped 4 bases and J dropped 3; count of bases not matched to a gene: 8. The CDR3 runs 15 residues. The CDR3 sequence is CASSWGGMAEETQYF. The CDR3 DNA sequence: TGTGCCAGCAGCTGGGGGGGGATGGCCGAAGAGACCCAGTACTTC.

The rearrangement joins TRBV5-1 to TRBJ1-2; 8 bases line up with TRBD1. J lost 8 bases, V lost 4 bases, and 10 bases had no gene match. The CDR3 loop spans 14 amino acids. Germline values: CDR1 SGHRS, CDR2 YFSETQ. CDR3: CASSRAGTGGGYTF. CDR3 nucleotides: TGCGCCAGCAGCAGAGCCGGGACAGGAGGCGGCTACACCTTC. The variable domain in full, with the rest retrieved from reference TRBV5-1 and TRBJ1-2, is KAGVTQTPRYLIKTRGQQVTLSCSPISGHRSVSWYQQTPGQGLQFLFEYFSETQRNKGNFPGRFSGRQFSNSRSEMNVSTLELGDSALYLCASSRAGTGGGYTFGSGTRLTVV.

The chain employs TRBV7-6 and TRBJ2-7, with 10 positions matching TRBD1. V trimming: 5 bases; J trimming: 6 bases; junction bases outside the gene matches: 4. The CDR3 sequence is 13 residues long. Germline lookup yields CDR1 SGHVS and CDR2 FNYEAQ. CDR3 region: CASSAGTGAEQYF. In nucleotides, the CDR3 is TGTGCCAGCAGCGCCGGGACAGGGGCCGAGCAGTACTTC.

V is TRBV7-2 and J is TRBJ2-7; D is unclear. The germline gives CDR1 SGHTA, CDR2 FQGNSA. V lost 1 base and J lost 2, with 6 bases in between. The length of the CDR3 is 13 residues. For the CDR3, the DNA is TGTGCCAGCAGCTTAGTTTGGCCCTACGAGCAGTACTTC. This encodes CASSLVWPYEQYF.

This clone showed up just a few times. The V gene is TRBV7-8, the J gene TRBJ1-5; TRBD1 matches 10 bases. From germline, CDR1 is SGHVS and CDR2 FQNEAQ. The CDR3 runs 18 residues. V gave up 5 bases and J gave up 2 bases; unmatched junction bases: 12. The CDR3: CASSLRDRGRIGNQPQHF. CDR3 DNA: TGTGCCAGCAGCCTCCGGGACAGGGGAAGGATAGGCAATCAGCCCCAGCATTTT.

The chain joins TRBV9 to TRBJ1-3; tentative D call: TRBD1 (6 bases). Germline assignment: CDR1 SGDLS and CDR2 YYNGEE. V was pared by 2 bases and J by 0 bases, with 9 bases between. The CDR3 is made up of 15 amino acids. The chain's CDR3 is CASSVTGTSGNTIYF. DNA for the CDR3: TGTGCCAGCAGCGTCACAGGGACCTCTGGAAACACCATATATTTT.

This clone was detected only once. CDR3 sequence: CASSFTGTGYEQYF. The CDR3 DNA reads as TGTGCCAGCAGCTTTACCGGGACAGGCTACGAGCAGTACTTC. The V and J genes are TRBV11-2 and TRBJ2-7; TRBD1 matches 8 bases. CDR1 and CDR2 (germline): SGHAT, FQNNGV. Trimming removed 3 bases from V and 3 bases from J; junction bases left unmatched: 4. This CDR3 comprises 14 residues.

V usage is TRBV9 and J usage is TRBJ2-3; 12 bases align to TRBD2. Germline values: CDR1 SGDLS, CDR2 YYNGEE. The V and J ends lost 3 bases and 5 bases, in that order; junction bases with no gene match: 13. The CDR3 is 18 residues long. The CDR3 region has the DNA TGTGCCAGCAGCGGACTAGCGGGAGAATCCGGGGTCCGAGATACGCAGTATTTT. Translation gives CASSGLAGESGVRDTQYF.

The gene calls are TRBV30 and TRBJ1-2, with TRBD1 identical over 9 bases. Germline CDR1 and CDR2: GTSNPN and SVGIG (reference sequence). V lost 8 bases to trimming and J lost 7 bases; unmatched junction nucleotides: 11. The CDR3 spans 13 residues. The CDR3 DNA sequence: TGTGCCAGCAATAGTGACAGGGGGAGTGGCTACACCTTC. Amino acid sequence: CASNSDRGSGYTF.

The chain recombines TRBV19 with TRBJ2-5, with no clear D. From germline, CDR1 is LNHDA and CDR2 SQIVND (reference sequence). The CDR3 has 13 residues. The ends were cut back, 3 bases at V and 3 bases at J, with 8 bases in the middle. As DNA, the CDR3 is TGTGCCAGTAGTATGCTTCCTAAAGAGACCCAGTACTTC. It encodes CASSMLPKETQYF.

The chain employs TRBV5-1 and TRBJ2-2; TRBD1 agrees at 9 bases. CDR3 size: 16 residues. CDR1 is SGHRS and CDR2 is YFSETQ in the germline V gene. V was clipped by 2 bases and J by 3 bases; unmatched bases: 5. In DNA form, the CDR3 reads TGCGCCAGCAGCTTCACAGGGGGCGCGGACACCGGGGAGCTGTTTTTT. It is translated as CASSFTGGADTGELFF.

The chain employs TRBV7-2 and TRBJ2-1; 8 bases match TRBD2. Germline CDR1 is SGHTA and CDR2 is FQGNSA. The CDR3 sequence is 16 residues long. The ends lost 0 bases at V and 4 bases at J; junction bases unmatched: 5. The CDR3 bases are TGTGCCAGCAGCTTAGCATCCGGACTAGCTTACAATGAGCAGTTCTTC. As protein: CASSLASGLAYNEQFF.

The V gene is TRBV5-1, the J gene TRBJ2-3, with TRBD2 matching over 13 bases. The CDR3 length is 16 residues. Germline CDR1 is SGHRS and CDR2 is YFSETQ. The V gene end was trimmed by 4 bases and the J gene end by 2 bases; junction bases not matched to a gene: 4. CDR3 residues: CASSTGLAGSTDTQYF. CDR3 in DNA: TGCGCCAGCAGCACGGGACTAGCGGGGTCCACAGATACGCAGTATTTT.

The chain carries TRBV4-1 and TRBJ2-4; TRBD2 matches at 10 bases. CDR1 and CDR2 (germline): MGHRA, YSYEKL. The CDR3 extends over 17 amino acids. V was clipped by 4 bases and J by 4 bases; unmatched bases: 10. CDR3 amino acids: CASSPPPSGSSKNIQYF. Here the CDR3 DNA reads TGCGCCAGCAGCCCCCCGCCTAGCGGGAGTTCGAAAAACATTCAGTACTTC.

Note on this clone: The junction and the germline gene differ at one end; a read error may be behind it. V usage is TRBV2 and J usage is TRBJ2-5; possibly TRBD1 for D (5 bases). Germline lookup yields CDR1 SNHLY and CDR2 FYNNEI. CDR3 length: 11 residues. This CDR3 is CASREDRTQYF. In DNA form, the CDR3 reads TGTGCCAGCAGAGAAGACAGGACCCAGTACTTC.

J is TRBJ2-7 and V is TRBV4-3; 7 nucleotides agree with TRBD1. The CDR3 is made up of 13 amino acids. The V and J ends lost 1 base and 6 bases, in that order; junction bases with no gene match: 3. Germline V lookup: CDR1 LGHNA, CDR2 YSLEER. CDR3 DNA sequence: TGCGCCAGCAGCCAAGGAAACAGGGGCGAGCAGTACTTC. Translating gives CASSQGNRGEQYF.